Shown below are 2 T cell receptor beta chains from a single sample sequenced in a study of cytomegalovirus exposure and HLA in healthy donors. The study ran its PCR with 60 Vbeta and 13 Jbeta primers. The protocol was immunoSEQ multiplex PCR, while the TCRdb copy is restricted to in-frame clones and leaves out a portion. The profile covers about 100,000 clones, with about four fifths appearing a single time and about 1.9% taken by the ten largest. The sequencing input was PBMCs. These receptors were obtained from a middle-aged woman in good health and CMV-seronegative.

CDR3 DNA sequence: TGTGCCAGCCGTTCCTTAAACAATGAGCAGTTCTTC. It translates to CASRSLNNEQFF. The rearrangement links TRBV2 to TRBJ2-1; D is uncertain. The ends were cut back, 8 bases at V and 5 bases at J, with 10 bases in the middle. The CDR3 is 12 amino acids. Germline CDR1 reads SNHLY; CDR2 reads FYNNEI.

On this clone itself: Other DNA sequences within the sample encode an identical CDR3. The chain employs TRBV27 and TRBJ1-6; D gene unclear. V gave up 0 bases and J gave up 10 bases, with 13 bases separating them. This CDR3 contains 15 residues. Germline assignment: CDR1 MNHEY and CDR2 SMNVEV (reference sequence). CDR3 residues: CASSLSFGGGSPLHF. Here the CDR3 DNA reads TGTGCCAGCAGTTTATCCTTCGGTGGAGGATCACCCCTCCACTTT.